Listed below are T cell receptor beta chains from one sample, sequenced in a study of control samples from healthy donors and cancer patients. Only in-frame clones appear in the TCRdb table, and some are missing; sequencing was by immunoSEQ multiplex PCR. The sample lists 98,000 or so clones; roughly 78% were seen once. The sequenced sample was blood. All receptors derive from a man aged 55 to 70 in good health. The CDR3 runs from the conserved cysteine through the conserved F or W. A D gene is named only where the DNA matches it firmly. Clone size is not always given. Where it is, it says once, few, many or a class for expanded clones.

>TRBV5-4|NA|TRBJ2-5|TRBD2
TGTGCCAGCAGCTTCCGGACAGGAGCTAGCGGGAGGGCCTACGAGACCCAGTACTTC
CASSFRTGASGRAYETQYF
>TRBV29-1|NA|TRBJ2-7|TRBD1
TGCAGCGTCCCGGGACAGGGGGCTTACGAGCAGTACTTC
CSVPGQGAYEQYF
>TRBV6-5|NA|TRBJ1-2|TRBD1
TGTGCCAGCAGTAAGGGACAGCTTAACTATGGCTACACCTTC
CASSKGQLNYGYTF
>TRBV5-1|NA|TRBJ2-7|TRBD2
TGCGCCAGCAGCTTGGCCGGGACTAGCGAGCAGTACTTC
CASSLAGTSEQYF
>TRBV6-5|NA|TRBJ2-5|NA
TGTGCCAGCAGTTACAGTCGGGGGTCAGAGTACTTC
CASSYSRGSEYF
>TRBV6-4|NA|TRBJ2-3|TRBD2
TGTGCCAGCAGTAAGACTAGCGGGGAAACAGATACGCAGTATTTT
CASSKTSGETDTQYF
>TRBV7-2|NA|TRBJ2-2|TRBD2
TGTGCCAGCAGACAAGGACTAGCGGCGAACACCGGGGAGCTGTTTTTT
CASRQGLAANTGELFF
>TRBV5-1|NA|TRBJ1-1|NA
TGCGCCAGCAGCTTATACTTGGGGACTGAAGCTTTCTTT
CASSLYLGTEAFF
>TRBV18|NA|TRBJ2-2|NA
TGTGCCAGCTCACCGGAGGCGGGGGCTCTCACCGGGGAGCTGTTTTTT
CASSPEAGALTGELFF
>TRBV7-9|NA|TRBJ1-2|NA
TGTGCCAGCGAGTTTGCCGGCCCCTTCAACGCCAATGGCTACACCTTC
CASEFAGPFNANGYTF
>TRBV28|NA|TRBJ2-5|TRBD2
TGTGCCAGCAGTCGTCGGGGGTCCGGACTAGCGGGAGGAGGAGAGACCCAGTACTTC
CASSRRGSGLAGGGETQYF
>TRBV2|NA|TRBJ1-2|NA
TGTGCCAGCCCGCCGGGCAGGGTGAACTATGGCTACACCTTC
CASPPGRVNYGYTF
>TRBV5-1|NA|TRBJ2-2|NA
TGCGCCAGCAGCTTGGACCAGTTGGGCACCGGGGAGCTGTTTTTT
CASSLDQLGTGELFF
>TRBV19|NA|TRBJ2-5|NA
TGTGCCAGTAGTATAAGCGATACATCGATGGGGTCCCAGTACTTC
CASSISDTSMGSQYF
>TRBV7-3|NA|TRBJ1-4|NA
TGTGCCAGCAGCTCCCAGCGGGGTGAAAAACTGTTTTTT
CASSSQRGEKLFF
>TRBV11-2|NA|TRBJ2-5|NA
TGTGCCAGCAGCTTCGCAGGGACCCAAGAGACCCAGTACTTC
CASSFAGTQETQYF
>TRBV19|few|TRBJ1-3|NA
TGTGCCAGTAGTATCGGTGGAAACACCATATATTTT
CASSIGGNTIYF
>TRBV19|NA|TRBJ1-2|NA
TGTGCCAGTAGCCGGGACGGAACTTATGGCTACACCTTC
CASSRDGTYGYTF
>TRBV6-6|NA|TRBJ2-1|TRBD2
TGTGCCAGCAGTTACTCCCCGGGAGGGCCGAATGAGCAGTTCTTC
CASSYSPGGPNEQFF
>TRBV7-2|few|TRBJ2-1|NA
TGTGCCAGCAGCTTGACCCAGAATGAGCAGTTCTTC
CASSLTQNEQFF
>TRBV4-2|once|TRBJ2-7|NA
TGTGCCAGCAGCCAAGATCGGGGATCATCCTACGAGCAGTACTTC
CASSQDRGSSYEQYF
>TRBV28|once|TRBJ1-4|NA
TGTGCCAGCGGGGAACGGACACCTGGGTTCGGGAATGAAAAACTGTTTTTT
CASGERTPGFGNEKLFF
>TRBV2|NA|TRBJ2-7|NA
TGTGCCAGCAGCGTGGAACCGGGACCTGTCTACGAGCAGTACTTC
CASSVEPGPVYEQYF
>TRBV5-1|NA|TRBJ1-2|NA
TGCGCCAGCAGCGTGGAGGACGGGAACTATGGCTACACCTTC
CASSVEDGNYGYTF
>TRBV7-9|few|TRBJ2-5|NA
TGTGCCAGCAGCTTCGGAAAAGAGACCCAGTACTTC
CASSFGKETQYF
>TRBV2|NA|TRBJ2-2|TRBD2
TGTGCCAGCAGTGTCCCAAGCGGGAGGGCCCTTGCCCCCGGGGAGCTGTTTTTT
CASSVPSGRALAPGELFF
>TRBV9|NA|TRBJ2-3|NA
TGTGCCAGCAGCGTGGGGACAACTCGCACAGATACGCAGTATTTT
CASSVGTTRTDTQYF
>TRBV27|NA|TRBJ1-1|NA
TGTGCCACCTTTGACACTCAGAACACTGAAGCTTTCTTT
CATFDTQNTEAFF
>TRBV7-9|NA|TRBJ2-3|TRBD1
TGTGCCAGCAGCTTATTGGTGGGGACAGGGAGAGATACGCAGTATTTT
CASSLLVGTGRDTQYF
>TRBV6-6|NA|TRBJ1-3|NA
TGTGCCAGCAGTTACTCAGAAGGAGGGGGAAACACCATATATTTT
CASSYSEGGGNTIYF
>TRBV19|NA|TRBJ2-3|NA
TGTGCCAGTAGTCAGGTGTCTAGCACAGATACGCAGTATTTT
CASSQVSSTDTQYF
>TRBV11-3|NA|TRBJ2-2|TRBD2
TGTGCCAGCAGCTCCAGGGGTAGCGGGGGTAACACCGGGGAGCTGTTTTTT
CASSSRGSGGNTGELFF
>TRBV5-1|NA|TRBJ2-7|TRBD1
TGCGCCAGCAGCTTGGGAGGACAGGGATACTCCTACGAGCAGTACTTC
CASSLGGQGYSYEQYF
>TRBV6-6|few|TRBJ2-5|TRBD1
TGTGCCAGCAGTTACTCGACAGGGGGGGAGACCCAGTACTTC
CASSYSTGGETQYF
>TRBV5-1|few|TRBJ2-5|NA
TGCGCCAGCAGCCCAAGAGCGGGTTTGGAGACCCAGTACTTC
CASSPRAGLETQYF
>TRBV11-3|NA|TRBJ2-1|TRBD2
TGTGCCAGCAGCCTTGGACTAGCGTCCAATGAGCAGTTCTTC
CASSLGLASNEQFF
>TRBV4-1|NA|TRBJ1-4|NA
TGCGCCAGCAGCCAAGACGGTACGACTAATGAAAAACTGTTTTTT
CASSQDGTTNEKLFF
>TRBV5-1|NA|TRBJ2-7|TRBD1
TGCGCCAGCAGCCCCGCTGAAGACAGGGGTCGCGAGCAGTACTTC
CASSPAEDRGREQYF
>TRBV30|NA|TRBJ2-5|TRBD2
TGTGCCTGGATCGGGGGGTTTGTTCAGACCCAGTACTTC
CAWIGGFVQTQYF
>TRBV5-6|NA|TRBJ1-2|TRBD1
TGTGCCAGCAGCGAGTATGACAGGGGAGGTAACTATGGCTACACCTTC
CASSEYDRGGNYGYTF
>TRBV2|few|TRBJ1-1|NA
TGTGCCAGCAGTGAACAGGGCTCTCATGACACTGAAGCTTTCTTT
CASSEQGSHDTEAFF
>TRBV4-1|NA|TRBJ2-1|NA
TGCGCCAGCAGCCCGGATCTCAGCTCCTACAATGAGCAGTTCTTC
CASSPDLSSYNEQFF
>TRBV12-3/TRBV12-4|NA|TRBJ2-5|NA
TGTGCCAGCAGTTTAAGAGAGACCCAGTACTTC
CASSLRETQYF
>TRBV19|NA|TRBJ2-2|NA
TGTGCCAGTATCGAATGGGGGACCGGGGAGCTGTTTTTT
CASIEWGTGELFF
>TRBV12-3/TRBV12-4|NA|TRBJ2-7|NA
TGTGCCAGCAGTCGCGGTTCTCGCTACGAGCAGTACTTC
CASSRGSRYEQYF
>TRBV3-1/TRBV3-2|NA|TRBJ2-3|NA
TGTGCCAGCAGCCAAGCCCGGACTACCAACGCAGATACGCAGTATTTT
CASSQARTTNADTQYF
>TRBV29-1|NA|TRBJ2-2|NA
TGCAGCGTGAGATTTCGGGCGGGTACCGGGGAGCTGTTTTTT
CSVRFRAGTGELFF
>TRBV11-2|NA|TRBJ2-3|TRBD2
TGTGCCAGCAGCTTAAGACAGCTAGCGGGGAGCACAGATACGCAGTATTTT
CASSLRQLAGSTDTQYF
>TRBV12-3/TRBV12-4|NA|TRBJ1-1|NA
TGTGCCAGCAGTTTTTGGGGGACTGAAGCTTTCTTT
CASSFWGTEAFF
>TRBV27|NA|TRBJ2-1|NA
TGTGCCAGCAGCATCCTAGGTGACAATGAGCAGTTCTTC
CASSILGDNEQFF
>TRBV5-1|few|TRBJ1-6|NA
TGCGCCAGCAGCTTGACCCAGGGGAATCGACCCCTCCACTTT
CASSLTQGNRPLHF
>TRBV30|NA|TRBJ1-3|NA
TGTGCCTGGAGTGTGCCGTCCACTGGAAACACCATATATTTT
CAWSVPSTGNTIYF
>TRBV7-2|NA|TRBJ2-5|TRBD2
TGTGCCAGCAGCCCCCCCGGGGGAGGGATAGGGGAGACCCAGTACTTC
CASSPPGGGIGETQYF
>TRBV6-6|NA|TRBJ2-1|NA
TGTGCCAGCAGTTGGGTGCTTGAGCAGTTCTTC
CASSWVLEQFF
>TRBV2|few|TRBJ1-5|NA
TGTGCCAGCAGTGGGACGGGAAGCCGCAATCAGCCCCAGCATTTT
CASSGTGSRNQPQHF
>TRBV19|NA|TRBJ1-5|NA
TGTGCCAGTAACCTAGGGGGGTTTCAGCCCCAGCATTTT
CASNLGGFQPQHF
>TRBV11-3|NA|TRBJ1-1|NA
TGTGCCAGCAGCTTGCGAGAAGGGGGTGAAGCTTTCTTT
CASSLREGGEAFF
>TRBV24-1|NA|TRBJ1-5|TRBD1
TGTGCCACCAGTGGGGCAGGGGGCTATGGACAGCCCCAGCATTTT
CATSGAGGYGQPQHF
>TRBV9|NA|TRBJ2-1|TRBD1
TGTGCCAGCACCCGTACTTCGGCAGGGGGCCATGAGCAGTTCTTC
CASTRTSAGGHEQFF